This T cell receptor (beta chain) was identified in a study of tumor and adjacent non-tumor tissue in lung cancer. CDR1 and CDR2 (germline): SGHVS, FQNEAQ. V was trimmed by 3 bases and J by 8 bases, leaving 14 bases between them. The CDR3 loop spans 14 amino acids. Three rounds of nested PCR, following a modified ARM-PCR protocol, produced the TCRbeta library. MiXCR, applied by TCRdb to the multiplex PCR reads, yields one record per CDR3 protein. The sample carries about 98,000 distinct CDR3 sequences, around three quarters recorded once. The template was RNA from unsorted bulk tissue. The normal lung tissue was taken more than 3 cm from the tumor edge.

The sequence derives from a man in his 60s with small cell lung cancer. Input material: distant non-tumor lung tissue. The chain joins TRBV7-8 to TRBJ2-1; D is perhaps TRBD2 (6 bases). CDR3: CASSFTLLADEQFF. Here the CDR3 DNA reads TGTGCCAGCAGCTTTACCCTACTAGCCGATGAGCAGTTCTTC.